This passage covers 17 T cell receptor beta chains from one sample sequenced in a study of blood T cell repertoires in COVID-19. Here immunoSEQ multiplex PCR was the method, and the copy in TCRdb shows in-frame clones only, minus some. The profile shows a few hundred thousand clones, roughly 88% of them singletons. Input material: peripheral blood. The source is a human donor with COVID-19, enrolled during active disease. The donor label of this sample is uncertain.

The V call is TRBV7-8, the J call TRBJ1-2; TRBD1 matches 8 bases. From germline, CDR1 is SGHVS and CDR2 FQNEAQ. This CDR3 is 14 amino acids long. The V segment lost 5 bases and the J segment 8 bases; nucleotides outside the gene matches: 10. CDR3 DNA sequence: TGTGCCAGCAGCCTAGACAGGGGCGGTCGGGGCTACACCTTC. Translating it yields CASSLDRGGRGYTF. The variable domain in full, with the rest retrieved from reference TRBV7-8 and TRBJ1-2, is GAGVSQSPRYKVAKRGQDVALRCDPISGHVSLFWYQQALGQGPEFLTYFQNEAQLDKSGLPSDRFFAERPEGSVSTLKIQRTQQEDSAVYLCASSLDRGGRGYTFGSGTRLTVV.

The V call is TRBV5-8, the J call TRBJ2-5; a weak D match, TRBD1 (6 bases). CDR1 SGHTS and CDR2 YDEGEE come from the germline V gene. V was trimmed by 4 bases and J by 7 bases, leaving 14 bases between them. CDR3 length equals 13 residues. This chain's CDR3 is CASSPRGRGTQYF. CDR3 coding DNA: TGTGCCAGCAGCCCCAGGGGCAGGGGGACCCAGTACTTC.

V is TRBV11-2 and J is TRBJ1-1; D remains unclear. V was cut by 4 bases and J by 4 bases, with 16 bases left in between. This CDR3 comprises 15 residues. Germline CDR1 reads SGHAT; CDR2 reads FQNNGV. CDR3: CASSYRLARRTEAFF. CDR3 nucleotides: TGTGCCAGCAGCTACCGTCTCGCGAGGCGCACTGAAGCTTTCTTT.

The chain combines TRBV30 with TRBJ1-3; the D gene is possibly TRBD1 (6 bases). Trimming pared 0 bases from V and 1 base from J, leaving 7 bases between. This CDR3 comprises 14 residues. The germline CDR1 and CDR2 sequences are GTSNPN and SVGIG (reference sequence). The CDR3 loop reads CAWSVGQSGNTIYF. The CDR3 DNA sequence: TGTGCCTGGAGTGTCGGACAGTCTGGAAACACCATATATTTT.

The genes are TRBV9 and TRBJ1-4; 7 nucleotides line up with TRBD1. Germline V gene lookup returns CDR1 SGDLS and CDR2 YYNGEE. The CDR3 is 16 residues long. J gave up 5 bases and V 0 bases, and 7 bases lay outside the gene matches. The CDR3 DNA follows: TGTGCCAGCAGCGTAGCAGGGGGGACTCCAAATGAAAAACTGTTTTTT. This sequence encodes CASSVAGGTPNEKLFF.

This clone was detected only a few times. The chain is built from TRBV6-6 and TRBJ2-7; D call uncertain. CDR1 is MNHNY, CDR2 SVGAGI, per germline (reference sequence). CDR3 size: 14 residues. The germline V and J ends were trimmed by 0 bases and 1 base, with 7 bases remaining between them. The CDR3 bases are TGTGCCAGCAGTTACTCGAGTGCATCCTACGAGCAGTACTTC. The encoded protein is CASSYSSASYEQYF.

This clone was observed once. The chain carries TRBV29-1 and TRBJ2-3; D is unclear. In germline, CDR1 is SQVTM, CDR2 ANQGSEA. The CDR3 consists of 14 residues. V shed 4 bases and J shed 1 base, with 12 bases lying between them. CDR3 sequence (DNA): TGCAGCGTTGGCCCCTCTGGGCGCACAGATACGCAGTATTTT. This sequence encodes CSVGPSGRTDTQYF.

V gene TRBV5-6 combines with J gene TRBJ1-1; no definite D call. Germline values: CDR1 SGHDT, CDR2 YYEEEE. The CDR3 is 14 residues long. V lost 0 bases to trimming and J lost 3 bases, with 9 bases between them. In DNA form, the CDR3 reads TGTGCCAGCAGCTTGGGGAGGATGGACACTGAAGCTTTCTTT. The encoded protein is CASSLGRMDTEAFF.

The rearrangement uses TRBV28 and TRBJ1-1; 9 bases line up with TRBD1. The germline V gene has CDR1 MDHEN and CDR2 SYDVKM. J lost 5 bases, V lost 11 bases, and 9 bases had no gene match. The CDR3 runs 13 residues. The CDR3 here is CASVDRGVTEAFF. In nucleotides, the CDR3 is TGTGCCTCGGTCGACAGGGGGGTAACTGAAGCTTTCTTT.

This clone appeared a single time. The chain links TRBV5-5 to TRBJ1-5, with 10 bases that match TRBD1. V lost 2 bases and J lost 2; bases outside the gene matches: 7. Germline V gene data show CDR1 as SGHKS and CDR2 as YYEKEE (reference sequence). The CDR3 is 17 amino acids. DNA of the CDR3: TGTGCCAGCAGCTTAGGATTGACAGGGGGCGGCAATCAGCCCCAGCATTTT. Encoded protein: CASSLGLTGGGNQPQHF.

The V and J genes are TRBV7-9 and TRBJ2-1, with TRBD2 as a possible D gene (6 bases). The ends were cut back, 3 bases at V and 0 bases at J, with 15 bases in the middle. This CDR3 is built from 17 residues. In germline, CDR1 is SEHNR, CDR2 FQNEAQ (reference sequence). The CDR3 sequence: CASSFTSSGSSYNEQFF. Written as DNA, the CDR3 is TGTGCCAGCAGCTTTACTAGCAGTGGGAGCTCCTACAATGAGCAGTTCTTC.

CDR3 sequence: CASSSTGGPDTQYF. The CDR3 DNA reads as TGCGCCAGCAGCTCAACAGGGGGACCAGATACGCAGTATTTT. J is TRBJ2-3 and V is TRBV5-1; TRBD1 matches 8 bases. V dropped 3 bases and J dropped 4; count of bases not matched to a gene: 4. The CDR3 covers 14 residues. CDR1 and CDR2 from the germline V gene are SGHRS and YFSETQ. Full variable domain (remainder filled in from reference TRBV5-1 and TRBJ2-3): KAGVTQTPRYLIKTRGQQVTLSCSPISGHRSVSWYQQTPGQGLQFLFEYFSETQRNKGNFPGRFSGRQFSNSRSEMNVSTLELGDSALYLCASSSTGGPDTQYFGPGTRLTVL.

V gene TRBV11-3 combines with J gene TRBJ2-1, with D possibly matching TRBD2 (6 bases). This CDR3 region has 14 residues. From germline, CDR1 is SGHNT and CDR2 YENEEA. Trimming removed 5 bases from V and 3 bases from J, with 11 bases in between. The CDR3 nucleotides read TGTGCCAGCAGCAGAGAGGGAGGCTACAATGAGCAGTTCTTC. This gives the protein CASSREGGYNEQFF. Full variable domain (outside the CDR3, taken from reference TRBV11-3 and TRBJ2-1): EAGVVQSPRYKIIEKKQPVAFWCNPISGHNTLYWYLQNLGQGPELLIRYENEEAVDDSQLPKDRFSAERLKGVDSTLKIQPAELGDSAVYLCASSREGGYNEQFFGPGTRLTVL.

The chain has TRBV20-1 and TRBJ2-1; D remains unclear. The V end lost 6 bases, the J end lost 8 bases, and 5 bases lay between the germline ends. This CDR3 has 9 residues. Per germline, CDR1 DFQATT and CDR2 SNEGSKA (reference sequence). The CDR3 here is CSAGDEQFF. The CDR3 bases are TGCAGTGCGGGCGATGAGCAGTTCTTC.

This sequence joins TRBV12-3 or TRBV12-4 and TRBJ1-1; no firm D call. CDR3 length equals 13 residues. The V and J ends lost 5 bases and 5 bases respectively, with 12 bases between them. The CDR3 here is CASSSTGWTEAFF. In DNA form, the CDR3 reads TGTGCCAGCAGTAGCACGGGGTGGACTGAAGCTTTCTTT.

The chain joins TRBV7-8 to TRBJ1-5; D perhaps matches TRBD1 (6 bases). Trimming shortened V by 2 bases and J by 6 bases, and 17 bases separated the two germline ends. CDR1 and CDR2 from the germline V gene are SGHVS and FQNEAQ. There are 16 residues in the CDR3. The CDR3 DNA reads TGTGCCAGCAGCTTAATCTTTTCAGGGGTGGGTCAGCCCCAGCATTTT. Its translation: CASSLIFSGVGQPQHF.

The J gene is TRBJ2-3, the V gene TRBV6-5; D unresolved. Germline CDR1 MNHEY, CDR2 SVGAGI. Trimming left V 5 bases short and J 2 bases short, with 8 bases between. The CDR3 covers 13 residues. The CDR3 region is CASSLAPTDTQYF. In DNA form, the CDR3 reads TGTGCCAGCAGTCTGGCCCCCACAGATACGCAGTATTTT.